This TCR beta chain was obtained from a study of low-dose radiotherapy and immunotherapy resistance in tumors. Study overall: Doses delivered to Cohort 2 were 1 Gy per fraction every two weeks, amounting to 13 Gy over 26 weeks. Oral administration of aspirin 300 mg daily occurred for four cycles, commencing at cycle 1 day 1.

TRAV- and TRBV-specific primers, spanning alpha and beta chains, primed first-strand cDNA. TCRs were put through around 20 PCR cycles of amplification with Phusion. A constant-region primer and the V-primer adapter served as the primer pair. TCRdb passed the reads through MiXCR, listing each CDR3 protein once. The sample lists around 18,000 distinct CDR3 sequences; less than 85% were seen once. V shed 3 bases and J shed 3 bases, with 8 bases lying between them. The V gene's germline CDR1 is SGHNT and CDR2 YYREEE (reference sequence). The CDR3 is 13 residues long. The therapy administered to donors comprised nivolumab, ipilimumab, aspirin, low-dose cyclophosphamide and low-dose radiotherapy.

This clonotype originated in a human donor with advanced metastatic prostate, ovarian, gallbladder or colorectal cancer (not recorded which). This table probably holds off-target reads from a library built for another chain. V gene TRBV5-4 combines with J gene TRBJ2-3; D gene unclear. CDR3 loop: CASSSLRTDTQYF. CDR3 sequence (DNA): TGTGCCAGCAGCTCCCTCAGGACAGATACGCAGTATTTT.